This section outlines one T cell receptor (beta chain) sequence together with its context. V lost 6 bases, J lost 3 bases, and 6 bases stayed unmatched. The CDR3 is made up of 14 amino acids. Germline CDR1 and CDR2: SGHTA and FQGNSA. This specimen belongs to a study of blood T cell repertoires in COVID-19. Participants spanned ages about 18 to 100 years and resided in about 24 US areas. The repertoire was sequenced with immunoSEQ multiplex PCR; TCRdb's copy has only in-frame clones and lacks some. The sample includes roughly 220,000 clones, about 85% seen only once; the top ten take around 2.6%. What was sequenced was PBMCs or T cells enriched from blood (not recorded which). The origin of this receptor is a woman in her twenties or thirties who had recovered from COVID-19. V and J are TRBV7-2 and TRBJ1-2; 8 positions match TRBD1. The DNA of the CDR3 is TGTGCCAGCAGTCCAGGGGGCGGTTACTATGGCTACACCTTC. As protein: CASSPGGGYYGYTF.